The 17 T cell receptor beta chains below were found in one sample sequenced in a study of regulatory T cells in long-lasting Graves disease. Time point meaning: newly diagnosed GD, antithyroid drugs for less than 3 months. With RNA extracted from PBMCs as input, the TCR library was made. Arm-PCR with iRepertoire HTBI primers amplified the CDR3 regions for these TCR beta libraries. Each CDR3 protein gets one entry after TCRdb re-called the multiplex PCR reads with MiXCR. The table lists approximately 300,000 distinct CDR3 sequences, about a sixth of them singletons. Material: peripheral blood mononuclear cells (PBMCs), obtained at new diagnosis, from a patient treated with antithyroid drugs. These TCRs come from a female donor with Graves disease.

Ten or more counts support this clonotype. The CDR3, as DNA: TGTGCCAGCATGGTGGGCTACACCGGGGAGCTGTTTTTT. Amino acids: CASMVGYTGELFF. The chain carries TRBV2 and TRBJ2-2; D unresolved. Germline assignment: CDR1 SNHLY and CDR2 FYNNEI. The CDR3 has 13 residues. Trimming shortened V by 7 bases and J by 3 bases, and 9 bases separated the two germline ends.

This clonotype has a single count. This likely came from a read error, as a far larger clone is one base away. The J gene is TRBJ2-1, the V gene TRBV11-2; D possibly corresponds to TRBD2 (7 bases). Per germline, CDR1 SGHAT and CDR2 FQNNGV. The CDR3 length is 15 residues. The CDR3 loop is CASSLKGGKVETQHF. DNA of the CDR3: TGTGCCAGCAGCTTAAAGGGGGGGAAGGTGGAGACCCAGCACTTC.

This clonotype appeared a few times. The rearrangement uses TRBV13 and TRBJ2-1, with 11 bases aligning to TRBD2. Germline CDR1 and CDR2: PRHDT and FYEKMQ (reference sequence). The CDR3 length is 15 residues. J gave up 3 bases and V 9 bases, and 7 bases lay outside the gene matches. CDR3 loop: CASCLLAGDYNEQFF. The CDR3 coding sequence is TGTGCCAGTTGTCTACTAGCGGGGGACTACAATGAGCAGTTCTTC.

V is TRBV5-4 and J is TRBJ2-7, with 10 bases identical to TRBD2. Trimming removed 4 bases from V and 6 bases from J; junction bases left unmatched: 10. The length of the CDR3 is 15 residues. The V gene's germline CDR1 is SGHNT and CDR2 YYREEE (reference sequence). Here the CDR3 reads CASSRASGSDSEQYF. DNA of the CDR3: TGTGCCAGCAGCAGGGCTAGCGGGAGTGACTCCGAGCAGTACTTC.

This clonotype was counted a few times. The chain carries TRBV19 and TRBJ2-3, with a possible D match to TRBD2 (5 bases). CDR1 and CDR2 (germline): LNHDA, SQIVND (reference sequence). CDR3 length: 16 residues. V lost 3 bases and J lost 0, with 13 bases in between. CDR3 sequence reads: CASSILGRGSTDTQYF. In DNA form, the CDR3 reads TGTGCCAGTAGTATTTTGGGGAGAGGGAGCACAGATACGCAGTATTTT.

This clonotype was seen repeatedly, ten times or more. The chain carries TRBV18 and TRBJ1-5; D call uncertain. Germline-derived CDR1 and CDR2 are KGHSH and LQKENI. The CDR3 consists of 13 residues. Trimming shortened V by 0 bases and J by 4 bases, and 4 bases separated the two germline ends. The CDR3 is CASSPPTNQPQHF. The CDR3 DNA reads as TGTGCCAGCTCACCACCCACGAATCAGCCCCAGCATTTT. The complete variable domain, with remaining parts taken from reference TRBV18 and TRBJ1-5, reads NAGVMQNPRHLVRRRGQEARLRCSPMKGHSHVYWYRQLPEEGLKFMVYLQKENIIDESGMPKERFSAEFPKEGPSILRIQQVVRGDSAAYFCASSPPTNQPQHFGDGTRLSIL.

This clonotype was recorded many times. V is TRBV2 and J is TRBJ1-1; 8 bases are a match to TRBD1. V gave up 6 bases and J gave up 1 base; unmatched junction bases: 4. Germline V lookup: CDR1 SNHLY, CDR2 FYNNEI. This CDR3 comprises 14 residues. The CDR3 DNA reads as TGTGCCAGCAGAGACAGGGGCCAGAACACTGAAGCTTTCTTT. Protein: CASRDRGQNTEAFF.

Comments on this clonotype: This likely reflects a read error, since a far larger clone is one base away. V and J are TRBV11-2 and TRBJ2-1; 7 nucleotides agree with TRBD2. Losses at the gene ends were 5 bases for V and 10 bases for J; bases not matched to a gene: 14. CDR3 size: 15 residues. Germline V gene lookup returns CDR1 SGHAT and CDR2 FQNNGV. As DNA, the CDR3 is TGTGCCAGCAGCAATGGGGGGGGGACTCCATACGAGCAGTTCTTC. It encodes CASSNGGGTPYEQFF.

This clonotype appeared a few times. The rearrangement links TRBV7-9 to TRBJ1-4; D ambiguous. Trimming shortened V by 5 bases and J by 3 bases, and 10 bases separated the two germline ends. Germline lookup yields CDR1 SEHNR and CDR2 FQNEAQ (reference sequence). There are 14 residues in the CDR3. Here the CDR3 DNA reads TGTGCCAGCAGCCTATCCGCGTCTAATGAAAAACTGTTTTTT. It codes for CASSLSASNEKLFF.

About this clonotype itself: A read error is the likely source, as a far larger clone sits one nucleotide away. The V call is TRBV7-2, the J call TRBJ2-7; D gene unclear. The CDR3 runs 14 residues. Germline V lookup: CDR1 SGHTA, CDR2 FQGNSA. The CDR3 here is CASSLDTPSYEQCF. The CDR3 coding sequence is TGTGCCAGCAGCTTAGACACGCCGTCCTACGAGCAGTGCTTC.

This clonotype was detected many times. CDR3 nucleotide sequence: TGTGCCAGCAGCTTAGCTTTAGGGCAAGGTGGCTACGAGCAGTACTTC. Its protein product is CASSLALGQGGYEQYF. This sequence joins TRBV7-9 and TRBJ2-7; no clear D gene. The germline V gene has CDR1 SEHNR and CDR2 FQNEAQ (reference sequence). Trimming left V 0 bases short and J 3 bases short, with 15 bases between. The CDR3 loop spans 16 amino acids.

This chain links TRBV10-3 with TRBJ1-3, with D unresolved. The germline CDR1 and CDR2 sequences are ENHRY and SYGVKD. With 10 bases removed from V and 0 bases from J, the gap between germline ends came to 16 bases. The CDR3 totals 15 residues. Written as DNA, the CDR3 is TGTGCCACTAGACCGGACTCATACTCTGGAAACACCATATATTTT. This encodes CATRPDSYSGNTIYF.

This clonotype came up many times. The chain uses TRBV6-1 and TRBJ2-7; 7 bases agree with TRBD2. The CDR3 extends over 12 amino acids. The germline gives CDR1 MNHNS, CDR2 SASEGT. V lost 7 bases and J lost 3; bases outside the gene matches: 3. The CDR3 loop is CASNSGRYEQYF. The CDR3 nucleotides are TGTGCCAGCAATAGCGGGCGCTACGAGCAGTACTTC.

This clonotype was observed at least ten times. The chain combines TRBV5-1 with TRBJ1-1; D gene unclear. The CDR3 extends over 13 amino acids. Germline assignment: CDR1 SGHRS and CDR2 YFSETQ. V was trimmed by 6 bases and J by 1 base, leaving 10 bases between them. The CDR3 loop is CASKVGPNTEAFF. CDR3 nucleotides: TGCGCCAGCAAGGTGGGCCCGAACACTGAAGCTTTCTTT.

This clonotype was recorded many times. The chain is built from TRBV2 and TRBJ1-3; D perhaps matches TRBD1 (6 bases). Germline loops: CDR1 SNHLY, CDR2 FYNNEI. With 3 bases removed from V and 4 bases from J, the gap between germline ends came to 13 bases. CDR3 length: 15 residues. CDR3: CASSEEQGYGNTIYF. CDR3 nucleotide sequence: TGTGCCAGCAGTGAGGAGCAGGGGTACGGAAACACCATATATTTT.

There are a few counts of this clonotype. The gene calls are TRBV15 and TRBJ2-7, with D tentatively TRBD2 (5 bases). The germline V gene has CDR1 LNHNV and CDR2 YYDKDF (reference sequence). Trimming pared 1 base from V and 6 bases from J, leaving 13 bases between. The CDR3 runs 14 residues. DNA of the CDR3: TGTGCCACCAGCAGAGTAGGTGGGAGTGGCGAGCAGTACTTC. Its protein product is CATSRVGGSGEQYF.

In this sample, this clonotype turned up a few times. The chain combines TRBV5-8 with TRBJ1-2, with D perhaps TRBD1 (5 bases). CDR1 is SGHTS, CDR2 YDEGEE, per germline. V lost 0 bases, J lost 6 bases, and 15 bases lay in between. The CDR3 has 15 residues. CDR3 sequence (DNA): TGTGCCAGCAGCTTGGGGGGGTCCGCGGTGGATGGCTACACCTTC. Translating gives CASSLGGSAVDGYTF. Drawing the rest from reference TRBV5-8 and TRBJ1-2, the complete variable domain is EAGVTQSPTHLIKTRGQQATLRCSPISGHTSVYWYQQALGLGLQFLLWYDEGEERNRGNFPPRFSGRQFPNYSSELNVNALELEDSALYLCASSLGGSAVDGYTFGSGTRLTVV.